This T cell receptor (beta chain) was sequenced in a study of T cells after posttransplantation cyclophosphamide. Sequencing was performed with immunoSEQ multiplex PCR; in TCRdb, only in-frame clones are kept and a portion is missing. The sample shows 25,000 to 30,000 clones, none of them appearing just once. The CDR3 is 15 residues long. Germline CDR1 KGHSH, CDR2 LQKENI. V was cut by 5 bases and J by 0 bases, with 11 bases left in between. This clone was counted many times. The antigen is undetermined. Study findings and constraints: Recipient CMV seropositivity and CMV reactivation strongly tracked TRB clonality. Tissue-infiltrating T cells from skin or gut overlapped little with blood T cells.

Sample: PBMCs. V usage is TRBV18 and J usage is TRBJ2-1; D is undetermined. This TCR came from a man aged 45-65 years in good health, CMV-negative, and a related stem cell transplant donor. CDR3 coding DNA: TGTGCCAGCTCATATGACTGGAGCTCCTACAATGAGCAGTTCTTC. It specifies CASSYDWSSYNEQFF.